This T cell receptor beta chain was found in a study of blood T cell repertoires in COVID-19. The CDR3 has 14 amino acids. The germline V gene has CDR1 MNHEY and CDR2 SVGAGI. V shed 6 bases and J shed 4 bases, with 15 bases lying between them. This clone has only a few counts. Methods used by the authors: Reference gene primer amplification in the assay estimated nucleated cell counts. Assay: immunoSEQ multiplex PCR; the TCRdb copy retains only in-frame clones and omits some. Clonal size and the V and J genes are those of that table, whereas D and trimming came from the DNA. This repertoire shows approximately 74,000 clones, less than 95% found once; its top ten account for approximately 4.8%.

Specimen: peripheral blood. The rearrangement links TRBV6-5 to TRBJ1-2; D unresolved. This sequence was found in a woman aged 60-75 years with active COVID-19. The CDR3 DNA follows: TGTGCCAGCAGGGAGACGACCTTAAGCTATGGCTACACCTTC. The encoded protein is CASRETTLSYGYTF.